The 10 T cell receptor beta chains below come from one sample, sequenced in a study of T cell clones after liver transplantation. Some clones are missing from TCRdb's copy, which holds only in-frame ones; the method was immunoSEQ multiplex PCR. This repertoire shows some 34,000 clones, around 94% found once; its top ten account for roughly a quarter. The sequencing used CD8+ T cells from blood, collected 12 months after liver transplant. These receptors all come from a human patient who received a liver transplant. Part of the T cells may come from the graft donor.

The chain carries TRBV27 and TRBJ2-5, with D possibly TRBD2 on 5 matching bases. The J call may be wrong; the DNA end is better matched by TRBJ2-7. Germline CDR1 is MNHEY and CDR2 is SMNVEV (reference sequence). This CDR3 region has 11 residues. The CDR3 spells CASSLGDEQYF. The DNA for the CDR3 is TGTGCCAGCAGTTTGGGAGACGAGCAGTACTTC.

The CDR3 DNA reads TGCAGCGTTGGAGGCGTCTACAATGAGCAGTTCTTC. Translated: CSVGGVYNEQFF. The chain combines TRBV29-1 with TRBJ2-1, with D unclear. V was clipped by 4 bases and J by 3 bases, with 7 bases between them. The germline V gene encodes CDR1 SQVTM and CDR2 ANQGSEA. This CDR3 comprises 12 residues.

Comment on this clone: Other DNA sequences in this sample translate to the same CDR3. This chain uses TRBV27 with TRBJ2-7; a possible D gene is TRBD2 (6 bases). The CDR3 is made up of 14 amino acids. V was clipped by 0 bases and J by 4 bases, with 10 bases between them. CDR1 is MNHEY, CDR2 SMNVEV, per germline (reference sequence). The CDR3 nucleotides are TGTGCCAGCAGTTTATCCGGGGGTGGTTACGAGCAGTACTTC. The encoded protein is CASSLSGGGYEQYF.

V is TRBV7-9 and J is TRBJ2-3, with D possibly TRBD2 on 5 matching bases. With 5 bases removed from V and 1 base from J, the gap between germline ends came to 13 bases. The CDR3 runs to 15 residues. CDR1 and CDR2 from the germline V gene are SEHNR and FQNEAQ (reference sequence). The CDR3 region has the DNA TGTGCCAGCAGCCGTAGCGACCGACGCACAGATACGCAGTATTTT. Residues: CASSRSDRRTDTQYF.

This clone appeared a single time. J is TRBJ2-3 and V is TRBV19, with TRBD1 as a possible D gene (6 bases). This CDR3 is built from 20 residues. V was pared by 2 bases and J by 6 bases, with 30 bases between. The V gene's germline CDR1 is LNHDA and CDR2 SQIVND (reference sequence). This CDR3 is CASSITPPGTGYVEADTQYF. In nucleotides, the CDR3 is TGTGCCAGTAGTATAACCCCTCCGGGTACAGGGTATGTAGAGGCTGATACGCAGTATTTT.

The genes are TRBV28 and TRBJ2-7; D not certain. Looked up from germline, CDR1 is MDHEN and CDR2 is SYDVKM. V was shortened by 2 bases and J by 7 bases, with 3 bases between the two germline ends. The CDR3 sequence is 10 residues long. CDR3 in amino acids: CASSLGEQYF. The CDR3 nucleotides read TGTGCCAGCAGTTTAGGTGAGCAGTACTTC.

This chain joins TRBV2 and TRBJ2-5; 7 bases agree with TRBD1. V dropped 5 bases and J dropped 5; count of bases not matched to a gene: 11. CDR3 length: 15 amino acids. Per germline, CDR1 SNHLY and CDR2 FYNNEI. The CDR3 DNA sequence: TGTGCCAGCAGTTCCGGACAGGATACTGGGGAGACCCAGTACTTC. Translated: CASSSGQDTGETQYF.

The chain's CDR3 is CASSYGDTNEQFF. The CDR3 bases are TGTGCCAGCAGTTACGGTGATACTAATGAGCAGTTCTTC. The rearrangement uses TRBV6-5 and TRBJ2-1, with D uncertain. Between the trimmed V and J ends, which lost 2 bases and 7 bases, there was a span of 9 bases. The CDR3 totals 13 residues. Germline CDR1 is MNHEY and CDR2 is SVGAGI.

The chain links TRBV7-9 to TRBJ2-1; perhaps TRBD2 as D (6 bases). Trimming took 5 bases from V and 6 from J, leaving 17 bases between them. Germline V gene lookup returns CDR1 SEHNR and CDR2 FQNEAQ (reference sequence). CDR3 length: 15 amino acids. CDR3 nucleotides: TGTGCCAGCAGCGCAAAGGGGAGTAGCGGCAATGAGCAGTTCTTC. This gives the protein CASSAKGSSGNEQFF.

The gene calls are TRBV27 and TRBJ2-3; D uncertain. CDR1 MNHEY and CDR2 SMNVEV come from the germline V gene (reference sequence). The germline V and J ends were trimmed by 5 bases and 5 bases, with 11 bases remaining between them. This CDR3 has 13 residues. CDR3 region: CASSALELDTQYF. The CDR3 DNA is TGTGCCAGCAGTGCCCTGGAGTTAGATACGCAGTATTTT.